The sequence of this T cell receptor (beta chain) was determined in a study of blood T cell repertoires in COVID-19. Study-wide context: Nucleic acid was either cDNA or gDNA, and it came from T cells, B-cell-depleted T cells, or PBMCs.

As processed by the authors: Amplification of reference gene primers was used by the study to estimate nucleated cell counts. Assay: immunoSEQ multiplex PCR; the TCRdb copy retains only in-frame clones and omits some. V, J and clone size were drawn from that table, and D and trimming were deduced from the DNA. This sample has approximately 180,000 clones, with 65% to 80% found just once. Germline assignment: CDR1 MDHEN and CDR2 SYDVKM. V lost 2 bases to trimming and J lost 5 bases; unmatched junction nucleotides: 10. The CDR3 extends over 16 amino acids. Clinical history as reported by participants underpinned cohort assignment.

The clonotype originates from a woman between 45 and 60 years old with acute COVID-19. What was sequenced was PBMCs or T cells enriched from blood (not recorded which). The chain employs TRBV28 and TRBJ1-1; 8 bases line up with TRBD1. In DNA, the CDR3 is TGTGCCAGCAGTTTAAGGGCAGGGGGCGGCAGAACTGAAGCTTTCTTT. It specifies CASSLRAGGGRTEAFF.